This TCR beta chain was identified during a study of cytomegalovirus exposure and HLA in healthy donors. J gave up 0 bases and V 3 bases, and 7 bases lay outside the gene matches. CDR3 length equals 16 residues. Germline V gene sequence: CDR1 LNHDA, CDR2 SQIVND (reference sequence). This clone was observed a handful of times. Primers included in the PCR were 60 Vbeta and 13 Jbeta primers. Clones were read by immunoSEQ multiplex PCR, and TCRdb kept only the in-frame ones, dropping some. Of fewer than 180,000 clones listed, 75% to 85% are singletons. Material for sequencing was PBMCs. This receptor was taken from a human donor in good health. This chain links TRBV19 with TRBJ1-2; TRBD1 aligns across 7 bases. CDR3 nucleotides: TGTGCCAGTAGTATCCCGGGACAGCCTGCTAACTATGGCTACACCTTC. Its protein product is CASSIPGQPANYGYTF.